These 30 T cell receptor beta chains share one sample of origin, sequenced in a study of OX40 agonist ivuxolimab in advanced cancers. Assay used: immunoSEQ multiplex PCR; TCRdb lists only in-frame clones, some missing. The table has roughly 23,000 clones, approximately 80% seen once. The source material was CD4+ or CD8+ T cells sorted from blood, sampled in a trial of the OX40 agonist ivuxolimab. The receptors come from an adult with an advanced solid tumor such as melanoma, head and neck, liver or kidney cancer.

To note about this clone: One end of the junction fails to match germline, which may point to a read error. The rearrangement uses TRBV27 and TRBJ1-1; D is ambiguous. CDR3 length: 14 residues. Germline values: CDR1 MNHEY, CDR2 SMNVEV (reference sequence). The DNA for the CDR3 is TGTGCCGGCAGTTATAGAGAAGCGAACACTGAAGCTTTCTTT. It encodes CAGSYREANTEAFF.

V usage is TRBV27 and J usage is TRBJ2-7; possible D gene TRBD2, 6 bases. Germline CDR1 MNHEY, CDR2 SMNVEV (reference sequence). The CDR3 has 15 residues. Between the trimmed V and J ends, which lost 5 bases and 2 bases, there was a span of 16 bases. CDR3 nucleotide sequence: TGTGCCAGCAGTCGGGGGTACGGTGCTACCTACGAGCAGTACTTC. Its translation is CASSRGYGATYEQYF.

This chain connects TRBV2 to TRBJ1-1; a weak D match, TRBD1 (5 bases). In germline, CDR1 is SNHLY, CDR2 FYNNEI. This CDR3 has 16 residues. The germline V and J ends were trimmed by 1 base and 3 bases, with 15 bases remaining between them. The CDR3 loop is CASSEVPGSSDTEAFF. CDR3 nucleotide sequence: TGTGCCAGCAGTGAAGTACCAGGGAGTTCCGACACTGAAGCTTTCTTT. Variable domain in full (rest from reference TRBV2 and TRBJ1-1): EPEVTQTPSHQVTQMGQEVILRCVPISNHLYFYWYRQILGQKVEFLVSFYNNEISEKSEIFDDQFSVERPDGSNFTLKIRSTKLEDSAMYFCASSEVPGSSDTEAFFGQGTRLTVV.

This chain connects TRBV6-5 to TRBJ1-1, with a weak D call TRBD1 (5 bases). The germline V and J ends were trimmed by 3 bases and 0 bases, with 11 bases remaining between them. This CDR3 has 15 residues. The germline V gene encodes CDR1 MNHEY and CDR2 SVGAGI. The CDR3 reads CASSYAGRLNTEAFF. CDR3 DNA sequence: TGTGCCAGCAGTTATGCAGGGAGGCTGAACACTGAAGCTTTCTTT.

The chain carries TRBV6-5 and TRBJ1-3; no reliable D call. Trimming cost V 0 bases and J 1 base, with 10 bases left between them. The CDR3 consists of 16 residues. Germline V gives CDR1 MNHEY, CDR2 SVGAGI. Here the CDR3 reads CASSYSWGESGNTIYF. The CDR3 coding sequence is TGTGCCAGCAGTTACTCGTGGGGAGAATCTGGAAACACCATATATTTT.

The rearrangement joins TRBV5-1 to TRBJ2-5, with 9 bases matching TRBD1. The trim removed 0 bases at V and 5 bases at J, leaving 11 bases unmatched. The CDR3 has 17 residues. Germline V lookup: CDR1 SGHRS, CDR2 YFSETQ. The chain's CDR3 is CASSLEGYRTGDETQYF. CDR3 bases: TGCGCCAGCAGCTTGGAGGGGTATAGGACAGGGGACGAGACCCAGTACTTC.

V usage is TRBV11-2 and J usage is TRBJ2-5; perhaps TRBD1 as D (5 bases). CDR1 SGHAT and CDR2 FQNNGV come from the germline V gene. V was clipped by 1 base and J by 4 bases, with 10 bases between them. The CDR3 has 14 residues. The CDR3 loop is CASSLAPGLETQYF. The CDR3 nucleotides are TGTGCCAGCAGCTTAGCGCCAGGGCTAGAGACCCAGTACTTC.

This sequence joins TRBV9 and TRBJ1-1, with D possibly matching TRBD1 (6 bases). The CDR3 extends over 14 amino acids. The ends were cut back, 2 bases at V and 4 bases at J, with 12 bases in the middle. In germline, CDR1 is SGDLS, CDR2 YYNGEE. The CDR3 DNA follows: TGTGCCAGCAGCGTTGGGTCAGGGGTCACTGAAGCTTTCTTT. Translated: CASSVGSGVTEAFF. The full variable domain, in which reference TRBV9 and TRBJ1-1 provide the parts outside the CDR3, is DSGVTQTPKHLITATGQRVTLRCSPRSGDLSVYWYQQSLDQGLQFLIQYYNGEERAKGNILERFSAQQFPDLHSELNLSSLELGDSALYFCASSVGSGVTEAFFGQGTRLTVV.

V and J are TRBV6-6 and TRBJ2-7; TRBD1 matches at 8 bases. The V segment lost 5 bases and the J segment 0 bases; nucleotides outside the gene matches: 6. CDR3 length equals 15 residues. Germline V gene data show CDR1 as MNHNY and CDR2 as SVGAGI (reference sequence). This chain's CDR3 is CASSPSTGVSYEQYF. The CDR3 DNA reads as TGTGCCAGCAGTCCCTCGACAGGGGTCTCCTACGAGCAGTACTTC.

The chain is built from TRBV5-4 and TRBJ1-2, with 9 nucleotides matching TRBD1. J gave up 8 bases and V 5 bases, and 10 bases lay outside the gene matches. Germline V gives CDR1 SGHNT, CDR2 YYREEE (reference sequence). CDR3 length: 14 amino acids. CDR3 loop: CASRPGTGMRGYTF. The DNA for the CDR3 is TGTGCCAGCAGGCCTGGGACAGGGATGCGCGGCTACACCTTC.

The rearrangement uses TRBV6-6 and TRBJ2-7; D not resolved. The V gene lost 2 bases and the J gene lost 0 bases, with 2 bases spanning the gap. Germline CDR1 is MNHNY and CDR2 is SVGAGI (reference sequence). The CDR3 covers 12 residues. CDR3 protein: CASSYPSYEQYF. The CDR3 DNA is TGTGCCAGCAGTTACCCCTCCTACGAGCAGTACTTC.

The chain is built from TRBV9 and TRBJ2-1; D call uncertain. This CDR3 has 14 residues. Trimming pared 0 bases from V and 4 bases from J, leaving 8 bases between. Germline values: CDR1 SGDLS, CDR2 YYNGEE. CDR3 loop: CASSVGGLYNEQFF. DNA of the CDR3: TGTGCCAGCAGCGTAGGTGGGCTATACAATGAGCAGTTCTTC.

The J gene is TRBJ1-4, the V gene TRBV11-1; tentatively, D is TRBD1 (5 bases). V was clipped by 2 bases and J by 0 bases, with 10 bases between them. This CDR3 comprises 16 residues. Germline values: CDR1 SGHAT, CDR2 FQDESV (reference sequence). The CDR3 DNA sequence: TGTGCCAGCAGCTTAAGGAGGGGTTCAACTAATGAAAAACTGTTTTTT. Its translation: CASSLRRGSTNEKLFF.

This chain links TRBV5-1 with TRBJ2-7, with D possibly TRBD2 on 5 matching bases. The CDR3 has 15 residues. Per germline, CDR1 SGHRS and CDR2 YFSETQ. V lost 4 bases to trimming and J lost 3 bases, with 17 bases between them. The DNA for the CDR3 is TGCGCCAGCAGCGTCCACTCGGGGTCCCTCTACGAGCAGTACTTC. Its translation: CASSVHSGSLYEQYF.

This sequence joins TRBV7-9 and TRBJ1-1; 7 nucleotides align to TRBD1. The junction had 5 bases not matched to a gene; V was cut back by 5 bases and J by 5 bases. The CDR3 covers 13 residues. Germline CDR1 and CDR2: SEHNR and FQNEAQ (reference sequence). The CDR3 region is CASSTDRVTEAFF. The CDR3 DNA reads as TGTGCCAGCAGCACCGACAGGGTGACTGAAGCTTTCTTT. Complete variable domain (other parts from reference TRBV7-9 and TRBJ1-1): DTGVSQNPRHKITKRGQNVTFRCDPISEHNRLYWYRQTLGQGPEFLTYFQNEAQLEKSRLLSDRFSAERPKGSFSTLEIQRTEQGDSAMYLCASSTDRVTEAFFGQGTRLTVV.

The chain uses TRBV29-1 and TRBJ2-7; maybe TRBD1 (5 bases). V lost 3 bases and J lost 2, with 11 bases in between. This CDR3 contains 13 residues. Germline V gene sequence: CDR1 SQVTM, CDR2 ANQGSEA. CDR3: CSVEKDMPYEQYF. Written as DNA, the CDR3 is TGCAGCGTTGAGAAGGACATGCCCTACGAGCAGTACTTC.

As concerns this clone: Compared with germline, one end of the junction differs, possibly owing to a read error. The chain recombines TRBV9 with TRBJ2-3; the match to TRBD2 covers 11 bases. The CDR3 consists of 16 residues. The germline V gene has CDR1 SGDLS and CDR2 YYNGEE. The CDR3 nucleotides are TGTGCCAGCAGCGGAGAGGGGACTAGCGGCACATATACGCAGTATTTT. It translates to CASSGEGTSGTYTQYF.

The rearrangement uses TRBV11-2 and TRBJ2-1, with 8 positions matching TRBD2. V shed 1 base, J shed 15 bases, and the junction held 2 bases outside the gene matches. Germline-derived CDR1 and CDR2 are SGHAT and FQNNGV. This CDR3 region has 11 residues. The CDR3 sequence is CASSLAGGPFF. CDR3 in DNA: TGTGCCAGCAGCTTAGCGGGGGGGCCGTTCTTC.

The V and J genes are TRBV5-1 and TRBJ2-1; no clear D. V lost 0 bases, J lost 3 bases, and 4 bases lay in between. The CDR3 totals 13 residues. Looked up from germline, CDR1 is SGHRS and CDR2 is YFSETQ. CDR3 in amino acids: CASSLGLYNEQFF. The CDR3 DNA follows: TGCGCCAGCAGCTTGGGTCTCTACAATGAGCAGTTCTTC.

This chain connects TRBV5-6 to TRBJ2-1, with 8 nucleotides matching TRBD2. The CDR3 loop spans 14 amino acids. J was trimmed by 10 bases and V by 4 bases; bases with no gene match: 10. Germline values: CDR1 SGHDT, CDR2 YYEEEE. The CDR3 sequence is CASSIGRALGEQFF. CDR3 sequence (DNA): TGTGCCAGCAGCATCGGGAGGGCCCTCGGGGAGCAGTTCTTC.

V is TRBV27 and J is TRBJ2-7; D possibly matches TRBD1 or TRBD2 (5 bases each). Germline CDR1 MNHEY, CDR2 SMNVEV (reference sequence). The CDR3 is 16 amino acids. Trimming cost V 3 bases and J 5 bases, with 20 bases left between them. The CDR3 sequence is CASSFSLGDELHEQYF. The CDR3 DNA reads TGTGCCAGCAGTTTTTCCTTGGGGGACGAACTTCACGAGCAGTACTTC.

The rearrangement links TRBV4-1 to TRBJ1-2; tentative D call: TRBD1 (6 bases). Between the trimmed V and J ends, which lost 0 bases and 6 bases, there was a span of 17 bases. Germline-derived CDR1 and CDR2 are MGHRA and YSYEKL. CDR3 length equals 16 residues. The CDR3 here is CASSQEGGRGVDGYTF. The CDR3 DNA sequence: TGCGCCAGCAGCCAAGAGGGGGGAAGGGGGGTGGATGGCTACACCTTC.

The V call is TRBV19, the J call TRBJ1-1; 8 bases agree with TRBD1. V shed 3 bases and J 5 bases; nucleotides not matched to a gene: 2. The CDR3 spans 13 residues. Germline CDR1 and CDR2: LNHDA and SQIVND (reference sequence). CDR3 in DNA: TGTGCCAGTAGTATTACAGGGGGAACTGAAGCTTTCTTT. It is translated as CASSITGGTEAFF.

By proportion, this clone is medium-sized. The chain is built from TRBV4-1 and TRBJ2-1; the D call may be TRBD1 or TRBD2 (5 bases each). Deletions cut 1 base from V and 9 bases from J, with 7 bases between. This CDR3 contains 12 residues. Germline CDR1 MGHRA, CDR2 YSYEKL. The CDR3 DNA reads TGCGCCAGCAGCCAAGGAGGGGTTGAGCAGTTCTTC. This sequence encodes CASSQGGVEQFF.

This sequence joins TRBV5-8 and TRBJ1-5, with unresolved D. The germline V gene has CDR1 SGHTS and CDR2 YDEGEE. V lost 0 bases, J lost 9 bases, and 10 bases lay in between. This CDR3 region has 13 residues. CDR3 in amino acids: CASSLAGKRPQHF. DNA of the CDR3: TGTGCCAGCAGCTTGGCCGGTAAAAGGCCCCAGCATTTT.

This clone has just a few counts. The V and J genes are TRBV5-4 and TRBJ1-2; no clear D. CDR3 size: 14 residues. V lost 4 bases to trimming and J lost 0 bases, with 10 bases between them. CDR1 and CDR2 from the germline V gene are SGHNT and YYREEE (reference sequence). CDR3 DNA: TGTGCCAGCAGCCCCGGGGAACCTAACTATGGCTACACCTTC. Translating it yields CASSPGEPNYGYTF.

This sequence joins TRBV6-6 and TRBJ2-2; D gene uncertain. The germline V and J ends were trimmed by 7 bases and 3 bases, with 9 bases remaining between them. The CDR3 totals 13 residues. CDR1 is MNHNY and CDR2 is SVGAGI in the germline V gene (reference sequence). DNA for the CDR3: TGTGCCAGCACCTCGACTGACACCGGGGAGCTGTTTTTT. It specifies CASTSTDTGELFF.

Written as DNA, the CDR3 is TGCGCCAGCAGCTTGGGTCAGGTCGGAGCCTACGAGCAGTACTTC. Protein product: CASSLGQVGAYEQYF. The genes are TRBV5-1 and TRBJ2-7; the D is unclear. The V end was cut by 0 bases, the J end by 2 bases, with 12 bases between. The germline gives CDR1 SGHRS, CDR2 YFSETQ. The CDR3 totals 15 residues.

By sample fraction, this clone is medium-sized. This sequence joins TRBV6-5 and TRBJ2-2, with D hard to call. The CDR3 sequence is 14 residues long. Per the germline V gene, CDR1 is MNHEY and CDR2 is SVGAGI. The V and J ends lost 6 bases and 2 bases respectively, with 10 bases between them. The CDR3: CASSPRSNTGELFF. The CDR3 bases are TGTGCCAGCAGCCCAAGGTCCAACACCGGGGAGCTGTTTTTT.

The chain joins TRBV9 to TRBJ2-1; TRBD2 matches at 13 bases. V lost 8 bases to trimming and J lost 1 base; unmatched junction nucleotides: 3. Looked up from germline, CDR1 is SGDLS and CDR2 is YYNGEE. This CDR3 contains 15 residues. The CDR3 DNA is TGTGCCAGTGGGACTAGCGGGGCGTCCTACAATGAGCAGTTCTTC. Its protein product is CASGTSGASYNEQFF. Variable domain in full (rest from reference TRBV9 and TRBJ2-1): DSGVTQTPKHLITATGQRVTLRCSPRSGDLSVYWYQQSLDQGLQFLIQYYNGEERAKGNILERFSAQQFPDLHSELNLSSLELGDSALYFCASGTSGASYNEQFFGPGTRLTVL.